The entry below describes one T cell receptor beta chain. Produced via immunoSEQ multiplex PCR; TCRdb's table is partial and in-frame only. Among about 140,000 clones listed, 84% were seen once. Trimming shortened V by 5 bases and J by 3 bases, and 14 bases separated the two germline ends. This CDR3 contains 15 residues. Germline CDR1 is LNHDA and CDR2 is SQIVND (reference sequence). This record comes from a study of blood T cell repertoires in COVID-19. Overall study context: Acute and convalescent COVID-19 samples came from the United States, Italy and Spain. In each case, the material was cDNA or gDNA derived from T cells, B-cell-depleted T cells, or PBMCs.

The V gene is TRBV19, the J gene TRBJ2-1, with a tentative D call TRBD2 (5 bases). The receptor was derived from a human donor in a cohort sampled during active COVID-19. Input material: peripheral blood. The chain's CDR3 is CASSLRHAGYNEQFF. The CDR3 DNA reads as TGTGCCAGTAGTCTCCGCCACGCGGGCTACAATGAGCAGTTCTTC.